This TCR beta chain is drawn from a study of T-cell reconstitution after alpha-beta-depleted transplantation in children. Germline V gives CDR1 MGHRA, CDR2 YSYEKL. This CDR3 comprises 19 residues. J lost 1 base, V lost 4 bases, and 13 bases had no gene match. Ten or more counts support this clonotype. Molecular barcoding with unique molecular identifiers was used for the TCRbeta library. MiXCR, applied by TCRdb to the PCR reads, yields one record per CDR3 protein. Altogether 190,000 or so distinct CDR3 sequences are present, about 6.4% being singletons, with the ten largest covering 3% to 3.5%. This receptor was taken from a human donor who donated a stem cell graft to a child with Wiskott-Aldrich syndrome. This specimen consisted of PBMCs from the stem cell graft donor, obtained from the stem cell graft. The J gene is TRBJ2-4, the V gene TRBV4-1, with 10 bases lining up with TRBD1. The CDR3 coding sequence is TGCGCCAGCAGCCTTTTCCTTTTAGCGGGACAGGGGGCCAAAAACATTCAGTACTTC. Translation: CASSLFLLAGQGAKNIQYF.